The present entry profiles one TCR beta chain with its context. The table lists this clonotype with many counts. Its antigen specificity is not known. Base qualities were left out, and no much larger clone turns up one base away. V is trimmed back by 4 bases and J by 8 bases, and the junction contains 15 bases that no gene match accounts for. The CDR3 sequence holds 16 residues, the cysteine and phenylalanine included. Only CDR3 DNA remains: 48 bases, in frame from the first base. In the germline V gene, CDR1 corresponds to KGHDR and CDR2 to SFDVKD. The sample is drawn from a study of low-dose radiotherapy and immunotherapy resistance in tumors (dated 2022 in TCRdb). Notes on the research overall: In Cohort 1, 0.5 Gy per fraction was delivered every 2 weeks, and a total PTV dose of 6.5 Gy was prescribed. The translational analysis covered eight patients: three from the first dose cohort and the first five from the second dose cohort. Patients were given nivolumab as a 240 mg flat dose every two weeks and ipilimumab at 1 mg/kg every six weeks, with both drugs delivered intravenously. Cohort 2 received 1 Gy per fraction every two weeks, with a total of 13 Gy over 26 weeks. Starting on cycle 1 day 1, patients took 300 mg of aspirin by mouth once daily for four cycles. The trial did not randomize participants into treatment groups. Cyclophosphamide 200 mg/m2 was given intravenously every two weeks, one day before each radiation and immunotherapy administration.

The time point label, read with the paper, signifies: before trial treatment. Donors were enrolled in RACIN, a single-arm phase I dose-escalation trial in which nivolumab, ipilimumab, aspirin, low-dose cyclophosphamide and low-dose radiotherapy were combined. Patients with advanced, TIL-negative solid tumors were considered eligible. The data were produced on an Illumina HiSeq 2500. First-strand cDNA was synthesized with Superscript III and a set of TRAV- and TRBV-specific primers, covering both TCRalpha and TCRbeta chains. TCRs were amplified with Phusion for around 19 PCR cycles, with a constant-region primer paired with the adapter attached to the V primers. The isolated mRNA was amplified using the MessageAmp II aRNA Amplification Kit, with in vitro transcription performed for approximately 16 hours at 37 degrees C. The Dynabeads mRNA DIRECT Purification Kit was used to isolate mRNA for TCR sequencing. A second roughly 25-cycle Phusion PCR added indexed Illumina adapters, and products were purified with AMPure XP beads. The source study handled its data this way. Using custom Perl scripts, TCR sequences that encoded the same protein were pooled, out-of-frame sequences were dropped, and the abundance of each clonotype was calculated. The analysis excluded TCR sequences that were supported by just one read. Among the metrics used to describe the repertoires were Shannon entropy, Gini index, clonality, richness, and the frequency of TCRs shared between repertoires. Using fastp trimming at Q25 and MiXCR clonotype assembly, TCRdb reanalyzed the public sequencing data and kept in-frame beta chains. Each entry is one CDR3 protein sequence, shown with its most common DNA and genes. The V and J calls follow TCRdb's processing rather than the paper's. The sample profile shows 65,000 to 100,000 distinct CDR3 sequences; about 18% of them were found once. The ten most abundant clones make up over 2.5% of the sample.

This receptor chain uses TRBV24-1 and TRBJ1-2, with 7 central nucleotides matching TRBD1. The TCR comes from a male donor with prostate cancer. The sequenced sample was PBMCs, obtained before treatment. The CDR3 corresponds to CATSESGTALLWGYTF. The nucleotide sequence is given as TGTGCCACCAGTGAGTCCGGGACAGCTCTACTATGGGGCTACACCTTC.